These T cell receptor beta chains were read from a single sample in a study of cytomegalovirus exposure and HLA in healthy donors. Sequencing used immunoSEQ multiplex PCR; TCRdb keeps in-frame clones, though not all of them. This sample carries over 100,000 clones, roughly 73% of them seen once, and the ten largest clones take approximately 1%. Sequencing was performed on PBMCs. The source is a male donor in good health and CMV-seronegative. Both conserved end residues are trimmed from each CDR3.

ASSKTSGIAKNIQY,TRBJ2-4,TRBV14
ASSLEFWGGQETQY,TRBJ2-5,TRBV11-3
ASSLGGTGTTEAF,TRBJ1-1,TRBV7-9
ASSVATGIGELF,TRBJ2-2,TRBV9
ASSLNTGDTGELF,TRBJ2-2,TRBV5-1
ASSLVGSYGYT,TRBJ1-2,TRBV7-9
ASSLSTGELF,TRBJ2-2,TRBV4-3
ASSSTGAWGYT,TRBJ1-2,TRBV7-9
ATSRDRQGPGEAF,TRBJ1-1,TRBV15
ASSTGLTTDTQY,TRBJ2-3,TRBV2
ASSLEDRVTEAF,TRBJ1-1,TRBV7-9
ASSLLGGGENEQF,TRBJ2-1,TRBV7-2
ASSLGGGGNGYT,TRBJ1-2,TRBV11-3
ASSPWGTSQETQY,TRBJ2-5,TRBV5-1
ASSPTRVSYEQY,TRBJ2-7,TRBV5-6
ASSLTGDTEAF,TRBJ1-1,TRBV7-8
ASSLAAGGPPGELF,TRBJ2-2,TRBV7-9
ASGTGSENTIY,TRBJ1-3,TRBV7-9